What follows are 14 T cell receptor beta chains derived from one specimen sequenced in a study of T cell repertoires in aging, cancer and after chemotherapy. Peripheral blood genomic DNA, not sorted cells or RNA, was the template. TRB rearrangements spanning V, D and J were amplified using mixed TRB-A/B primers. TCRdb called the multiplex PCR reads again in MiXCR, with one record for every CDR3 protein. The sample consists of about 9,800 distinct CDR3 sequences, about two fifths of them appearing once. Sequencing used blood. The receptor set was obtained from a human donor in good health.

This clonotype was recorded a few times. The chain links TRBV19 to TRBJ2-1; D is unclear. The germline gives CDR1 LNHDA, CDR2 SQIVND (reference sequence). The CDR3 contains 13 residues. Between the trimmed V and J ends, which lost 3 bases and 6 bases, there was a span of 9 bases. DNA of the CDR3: TGTGCCAGTAGTATGGTAAGGGTCAATGAGCAGTTCTTC. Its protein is CASSMVRVNEQFF.

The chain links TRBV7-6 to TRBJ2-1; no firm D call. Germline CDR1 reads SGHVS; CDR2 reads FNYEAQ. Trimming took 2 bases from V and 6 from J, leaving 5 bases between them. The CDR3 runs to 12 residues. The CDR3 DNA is TGTGCCAGCAGCTTAAAGGGCAATGAGCAGTTCTTC. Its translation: CASSLKGNEQFF.

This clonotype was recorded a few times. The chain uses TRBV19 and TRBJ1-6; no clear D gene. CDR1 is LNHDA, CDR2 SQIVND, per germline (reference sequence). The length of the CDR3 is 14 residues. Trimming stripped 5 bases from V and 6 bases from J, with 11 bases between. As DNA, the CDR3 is TGTGCCAGTAGTGTTTCAGAGCCTAATTCACCCCTCCACTTT. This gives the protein CASSVSEPNSPLHF.

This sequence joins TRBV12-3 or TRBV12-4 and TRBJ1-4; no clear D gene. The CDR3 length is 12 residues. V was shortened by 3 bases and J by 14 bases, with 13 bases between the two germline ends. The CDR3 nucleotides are TGTGCCAGCAGTTTGCGGGAAAATGCCCTGTTTTTT. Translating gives CASSLRENALFF.

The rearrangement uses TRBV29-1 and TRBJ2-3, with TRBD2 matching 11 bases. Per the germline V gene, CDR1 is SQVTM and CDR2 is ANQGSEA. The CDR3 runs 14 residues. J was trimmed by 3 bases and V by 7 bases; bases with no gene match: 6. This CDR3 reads CSASGTSGTDTQYF. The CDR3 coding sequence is TGCAGCGCTTCCGGGACTAGCGGAACAGATACGCAGTATTTT.

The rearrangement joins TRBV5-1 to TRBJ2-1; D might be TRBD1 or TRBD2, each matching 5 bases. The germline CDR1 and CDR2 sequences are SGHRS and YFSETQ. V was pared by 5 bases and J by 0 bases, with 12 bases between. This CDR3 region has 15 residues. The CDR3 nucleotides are TGCGCCAGCAGTCCGGACGGGACCTCCTACAATGAGCAGTTCTTC. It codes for CASSPDGTSYNEQFF.

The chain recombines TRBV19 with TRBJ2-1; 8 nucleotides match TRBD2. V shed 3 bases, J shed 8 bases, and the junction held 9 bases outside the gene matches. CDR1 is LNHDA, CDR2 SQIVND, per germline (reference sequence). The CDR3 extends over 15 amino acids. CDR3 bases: TGTGCCAGTAGTATTCTGAGCGGGAGACCTGATGAGCAGTTCTTC. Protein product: CASSILSGRPDEQFF.

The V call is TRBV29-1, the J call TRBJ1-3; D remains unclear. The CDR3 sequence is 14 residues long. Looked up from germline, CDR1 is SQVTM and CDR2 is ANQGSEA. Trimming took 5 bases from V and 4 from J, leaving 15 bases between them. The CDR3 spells CSVTPIGGGNTIYF. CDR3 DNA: TGCAGCGTTACCCCCATCGGAGGCGGAAACACCATATATTTT.

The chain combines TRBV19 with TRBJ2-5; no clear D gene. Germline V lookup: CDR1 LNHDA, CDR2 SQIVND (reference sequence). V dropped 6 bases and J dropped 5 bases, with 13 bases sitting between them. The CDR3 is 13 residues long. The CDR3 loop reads CASSENGFETQYF. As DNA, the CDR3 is TGTGCCAGTAGCGAGAATGGCTTTGAGACCCAGTACTTC.

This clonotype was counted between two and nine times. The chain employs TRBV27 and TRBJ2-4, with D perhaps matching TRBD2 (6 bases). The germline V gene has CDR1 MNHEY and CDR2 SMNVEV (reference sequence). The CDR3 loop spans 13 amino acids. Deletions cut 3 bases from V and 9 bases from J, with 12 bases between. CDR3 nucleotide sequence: TGTGCCAGCAGTTTTATTAGCGGTCCCATTCAGTACTTC. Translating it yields CASSFISGPIQYF.

CDR3 sequence reads: CASSTRGTEAFF. As DNA, the CDR3 is TGTGCCAGCAGCACCAGGGGGACTGAAGCTTTCTTT. The chain couples TRBV7-6 to TRBJ1-1; 7 bases are shared with TRBD1. CDR1 and CDR2 from the germline V gene are SGHVS and FNYEAQ. The CDR3 has 12 residues. Trimming removed 5 bases from V and 5 bases from J; junction bases left unmatched: 2.

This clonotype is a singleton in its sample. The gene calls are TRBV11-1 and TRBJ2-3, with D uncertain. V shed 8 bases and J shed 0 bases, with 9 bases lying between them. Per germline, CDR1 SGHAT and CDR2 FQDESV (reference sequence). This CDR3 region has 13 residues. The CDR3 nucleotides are TGTGCCAGCGGCCCGGTAAGCACAGATACGCAGTATTTT. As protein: CASGPVSTDTQYF. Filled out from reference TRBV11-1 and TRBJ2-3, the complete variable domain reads EAEVAQSPRYKITEKSQAVAFWCDPISGHATLYWYRQILGQGPELLVQFQDESVVDDSQLPKDRFSAERLKGVDSTLKIQPAELGDSAMYLCASGPVSTDTQYFGPGTRLTVL.

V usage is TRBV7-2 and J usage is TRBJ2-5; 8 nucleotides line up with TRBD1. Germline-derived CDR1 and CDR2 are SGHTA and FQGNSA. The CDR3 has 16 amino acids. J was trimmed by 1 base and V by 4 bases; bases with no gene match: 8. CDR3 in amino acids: CASSYPGQATQETQYF. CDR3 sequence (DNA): TGTGCCAGCAGCTATCCGGGACAGGCCACCCAAGAGACCCAGTACTTC.

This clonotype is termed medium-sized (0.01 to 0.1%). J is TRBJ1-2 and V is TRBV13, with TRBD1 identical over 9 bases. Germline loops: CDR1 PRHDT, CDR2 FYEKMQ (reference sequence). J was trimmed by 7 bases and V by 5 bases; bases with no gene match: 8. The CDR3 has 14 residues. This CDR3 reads CASSPRDRVGGYTF. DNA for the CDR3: TGTGCCAGCAGCCCCCGGGACAGGGTCGGTGGCTACACCTTC.